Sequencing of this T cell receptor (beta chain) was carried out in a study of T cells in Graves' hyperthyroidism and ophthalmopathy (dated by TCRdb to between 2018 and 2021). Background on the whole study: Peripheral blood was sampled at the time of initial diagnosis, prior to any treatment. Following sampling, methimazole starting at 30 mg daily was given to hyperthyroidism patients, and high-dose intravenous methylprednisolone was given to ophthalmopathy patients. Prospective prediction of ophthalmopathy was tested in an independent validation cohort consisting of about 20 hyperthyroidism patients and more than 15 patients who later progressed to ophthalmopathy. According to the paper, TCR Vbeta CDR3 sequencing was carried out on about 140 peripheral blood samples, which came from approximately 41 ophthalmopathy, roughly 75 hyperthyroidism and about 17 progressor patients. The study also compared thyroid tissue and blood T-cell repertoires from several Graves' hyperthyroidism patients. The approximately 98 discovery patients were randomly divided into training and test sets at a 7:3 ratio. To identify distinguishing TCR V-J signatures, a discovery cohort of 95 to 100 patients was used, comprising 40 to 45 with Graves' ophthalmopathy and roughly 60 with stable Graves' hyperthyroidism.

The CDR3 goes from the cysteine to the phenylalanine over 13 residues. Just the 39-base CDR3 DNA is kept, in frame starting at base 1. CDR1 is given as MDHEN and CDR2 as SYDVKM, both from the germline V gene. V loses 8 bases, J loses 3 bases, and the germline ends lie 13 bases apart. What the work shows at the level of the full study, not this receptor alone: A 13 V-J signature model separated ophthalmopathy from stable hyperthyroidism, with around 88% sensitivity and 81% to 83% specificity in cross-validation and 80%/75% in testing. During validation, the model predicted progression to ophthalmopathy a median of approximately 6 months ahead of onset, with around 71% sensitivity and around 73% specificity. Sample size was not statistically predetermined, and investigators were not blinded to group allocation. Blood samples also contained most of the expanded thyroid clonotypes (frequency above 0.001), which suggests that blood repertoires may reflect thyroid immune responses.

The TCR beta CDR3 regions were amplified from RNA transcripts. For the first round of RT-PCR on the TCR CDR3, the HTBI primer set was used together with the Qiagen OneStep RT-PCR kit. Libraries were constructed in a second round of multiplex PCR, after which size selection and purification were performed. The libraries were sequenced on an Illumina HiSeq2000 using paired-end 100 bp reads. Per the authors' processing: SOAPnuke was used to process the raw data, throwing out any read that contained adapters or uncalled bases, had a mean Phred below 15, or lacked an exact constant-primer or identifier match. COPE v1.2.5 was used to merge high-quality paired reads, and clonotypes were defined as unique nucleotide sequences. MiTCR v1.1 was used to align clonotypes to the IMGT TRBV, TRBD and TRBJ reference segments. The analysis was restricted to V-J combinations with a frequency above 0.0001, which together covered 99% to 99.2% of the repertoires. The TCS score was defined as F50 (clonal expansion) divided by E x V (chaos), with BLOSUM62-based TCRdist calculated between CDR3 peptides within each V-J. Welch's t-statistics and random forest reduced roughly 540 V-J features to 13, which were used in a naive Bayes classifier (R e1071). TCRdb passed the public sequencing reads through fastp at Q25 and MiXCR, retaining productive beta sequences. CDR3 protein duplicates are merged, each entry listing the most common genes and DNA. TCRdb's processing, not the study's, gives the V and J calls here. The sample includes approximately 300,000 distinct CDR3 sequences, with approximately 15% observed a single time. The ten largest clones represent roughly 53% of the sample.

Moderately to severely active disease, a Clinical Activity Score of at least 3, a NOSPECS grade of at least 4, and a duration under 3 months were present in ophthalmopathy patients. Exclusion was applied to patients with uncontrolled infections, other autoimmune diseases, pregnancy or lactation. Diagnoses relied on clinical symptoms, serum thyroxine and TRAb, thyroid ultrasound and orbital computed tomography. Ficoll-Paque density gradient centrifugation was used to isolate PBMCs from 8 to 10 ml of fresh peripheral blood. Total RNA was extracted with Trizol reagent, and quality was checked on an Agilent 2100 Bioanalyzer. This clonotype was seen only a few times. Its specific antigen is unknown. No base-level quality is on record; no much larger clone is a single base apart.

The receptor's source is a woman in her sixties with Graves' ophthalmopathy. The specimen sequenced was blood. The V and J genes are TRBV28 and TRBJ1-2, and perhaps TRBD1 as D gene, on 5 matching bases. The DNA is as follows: TGTGCCAGCTCCAGTGGGGGAGACTATGGCTACACCTTC. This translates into CASSSGGDYGYTF.